This T cell receptor beta chain was sequenced for a study of T cell responses to AZD1222 COVID-19 vaccine. Study-wide findings and caveats: Only a handful of AZD1222 recipients, several in all, had baseline seropositivity.

Points on this clone: What it recognizes is unknown.

Sequencing was performed with immunoSEQ multiplex PCR; in TCRdb, only in-frame clones are kept and a portion is missing. This sample carries more than 110,000 clones, nearly 95% of them seen once, and the ten largest clones take about 3.7%. Trimming removed 5 bases at V and 6 bases at J, with 14 bases between. From germline, CDR1 is SNHLY and CDR2 FYNNEI. The CDR3 length is 15 residues. Pooled samples include second doses given at about 4 or 12 weeks. Sequenced here: peripheral blood, sampled 28 days after the second AZD1222 dose. The receptor's source is an adult who received the AZD1222 COVID-19 vaccine. The chain carries TRBV2 and TRBJ1-6; D gene ambiguous. DNA for the CDR3: TGTGCCAGCAGTATCCCCGGCGGACGTAATTCACCCCTCCACTTT. Protein: CASSIPGGRNSPLHF.